This passage covers 27 T cell receptor beta chains from one sample sequenced in a study of early stage breast cancer tumors. Sequencing used immunoSEQ multiplex PCR; TCRdb keeps in-frame clones, though not all of them. The sample has around 60,000 clones; over 65% are singletons. The sample was blood. The receptors shown here come from a person under 45 with breast cancer.

This sequence joins TRBV30 and TRBJ1-4, with D hard to call. The CDR3 is 15 residues long. Germline CDR1 and CDR2: GTSNPN and SVGIG (reference sequence). Trimming removed 0 bases at V and 3 bases at J, with 11 bases between. The CDR3 region has the DNA TGTGCCTGGAGTGTTGGCGTCGTAGCTAATGAAAAACTGTTTTTT. Its protein is CAWSVGVVANEKLFF.

This clone was counted only a few times. The chain couples TRBV7-6 to TRBJ2-1; D tentatively fits TRBD1 or TRBD2 (6 bases each). Germline V gene sequence: CDR1 SGHVS, CDR2 FNYEAQ. Trimming pared 7 bases from V and 0 bases from J, leaving 13 bases between. The length of the CDR3 is 15 residues. This CDR3 is CASTRGGSSYNEQFF. Here the CDR3 DNA reads TGTGCCAGCACCCGAGGGGGGAGCTCCTACAATGAGCAGTTCTTC.

This clone was picked up one time. This sequence joins TRBV25-1 and TRBJ2-7; a weak D match, TRBD1 (6 bases). Germline V lookup: CDR1 MGHDK, CDR2 SYGVNS. The CDR3 is made up of 14 amino acids. V was cut by 3 bases and J by 5 bases, with 14 bases left in between. CDR3 in DNA: TGTGCCAGCAGTGACCCCGGGACAACTAACGAGCAGTACTTC. This codes for CASSDPGTTNEQYF.

This chain uses TRBV6-5 with TRBJ1-5; a possible D gene is TRBD1 (5 bases). Trimming left V 2 bases short and J 8 bases short, with 16 bases between. The CDR3 is made up of 15 amino acids. The germline V gene encodes CDR1 MNHEY and CDR2 SVGAGI. The CDR3 reads CASSYTGTDYEPQHF. The CDR3 DNA is TGTGCCAGCAGTTACACTGGGACCGATTATGAGCCCCAGCATTTT.

The CDR3 DNA is TGTGCCAGCAGCCTGGGGGGGACTCCGGTTTATGGCTACACCTTC. This gives the protein CASSLGGTPVYGYTF. The rearrangement uses TRBV9 and TRBJ1-2; D may be TRBD1 (5 bases). Trimming shortened V by 4 bases and J by 5 bases, and 18 bases separated the two germline ends. From germline, CDR1 is SGDLS and CDR2 YYNGEE. The CDR3 totals 15 residues.

The chain couples TRBV2 to TRBJ2-7, with TRBD2 identical over 9 bases. CDR1 and CDR2 from the germline V gene are SNHLY and FYNNEI. The CDR3 spans 14 residues. The junction had 10 bases not matched to a gene; V was cut back by 7 bases and J by 6 bases. CDR3 in amino acids: CASTGGRATGEQYF. CDR3 DNA sequence: TGTGCCAGCACCGGCGGGAGGGCCACTGGCGAGCAGTACTTC.

The rearrangement uses TRBV4-1 and TRBJ2-1; 11 bases agree with TRBD2. Germline V gene lookup returns CDR1 MGHRA and CDR2 YSYEKL. The length of the CDR3 is 17 residues. The V gene end was trimmed by 5 bases and the J gene end by 4 bases; junction bases not matched to a gene: 10. CDR3 sequence reads: CASSSTQLAGVYNEQFF. Here the CDR3 DNA reads TGCGCCAGCAGCTCAACCCAACTAGCGGGAGTTTACAATGAGCAGTTCTTC.

The CDR3 protein is CASSYSRLGPNEQFF. The CDR3, as DNA: TGTGCCAGCAGTTACTCGAGGCTAGGGCCCAATGAGCAGTTCTTC. V gene TRBV6-5 combines with J gene TRBJ2-1; D not resolved. The CDR3 runs to 15 residues. Germline loops: CDR1 MNHEY, CDR2 SVGAGI. With 0 bases removed from V and 6 bases from J, the gap between germline ends came to 12 bases.

J is TRBJ2-7 and V is TRBV7-3; D possibly uses TRBD1 or TRBD2 (5 bases each). Germline values: CDR1 SGHTA, CDR2 FQGTGA. The CDR3 runs 15 residues. The V end lost 1 base, the J end lost 4 bases, and 14 bases lay between the germline ends. This chain's CDR3 is CASSLRTGTEYEQYF. The CDR3, as DNA: TGTGCCAGCAGCTTAAGAACCGGGACGGAATACGAGCAGTACTTC.

This clone has just one count. The CDR3 DNA reads as TGCGCCAGCAGTTTAGCGGGAGTGAAAGAGACCCAGTACTTC. It yields the protein CASSLAGVKETQYF. This chain uses TRBV5-1 with TRBJ2-5, with TRBD2 identical over 9 bases. This CDR3 is built from 14 residues. CDR1 is SGHRS and CDR2 is YFSETQ in the germline V gene. Trimming took 5 bases from V and 3 from J; bases not matched to a gene: 5.

The chain recombines TRBV7-9 with TRBJ1-2, with 8 positions matching TRBD1. Germline V lookup: CDR1 SEHNR, CDR2 FQNEAQ (reference sequence). The trim removed 4 bases at V and 4 bases at J, leaving 11 bases unmatched. This CDR3 contains 16 residues. The CDR3 DNA reads as TGTGCCAGCAGCTCTCCCGGGACAGGAGAGGTCTATGGCTACACCTTC. Translation gives CASSSPGTGEVYGYTF. The full variable domain, with the rest looked up from reference TRBV7-9 and TRBJ1-2, is DTGVSQNPRHKITKRGQNVTFRCDPISEHNRLYWYRQTLGQGPEFLTYFQNEAQLEKSRLLSDRFSAERPKGSFSTLEIQRTEQGDSAMYLCASSSPGTGEVYGYTFGSGTRLTVV.

In its sample, this clone was seen a few times. V is TRBV19 and J is TRBJ1-1; the D gene is possibly TRBD1 (5 bases). Germline V gene lookup returns CDR1 LNHDA and CDR2 SQIVND (reference sequence). The CDR3 sequence is 15 residues long. Deletions cut 8 bases from V and 1 base from J, with 17 bases between. The CDR3 DNA sequence: TGTGCCAGTTCCCTTCAGGGATGGGCGAACACTGAAGCTTTCTTT. Translated: CASSLQGWANTEAFF.

The chain recombines TRBV7-9 with TRBJ2-7; 7 positions match TRBD1. The V and J ends lost 5 bases and 3 bases, in that order; junction bases with no gene match: 7. The CDR3 spans 14 residues. Germline assignment: CDR1 SEHNR and CDR2 FQNEAQ (reference sequence). CDR3 coding DNA: TGTGCCAGCAGCCTACAGGGGACGTTCTACGAGCAGTACTTC. Its protein product is CASSLQGTFYEQYF.

The rearrangement links TRBV5-8 to TRBJ1-3; 8 nucleotides line up with TRBD1. Trimming took 4 bases from V and 1 from J; bases not matched to a gene: 4. This CDR3 spans 15 amino acids. Germline V gene data show CDR1 as SGHTS and CDR2 as YDEGEE. CDR3 loop: CASSATGASGNTIYF. The CDR3 coding sequence is TGTGCCAGCAGCGCGACAGGGGCGTCTGGAAACACCATATATTTT.

The sample holds a few counts of this clone. The chain recombines TRBV7-6 with TRBJ2-5, with D perhaps TRBD2 (6 bases). V lost 3 bases and J 3 bases, leaving 14 bases between the germline ends. Germline CDR1 is SGHVS and CDR2 is FNYEAQ. CDR3 size: 15 residues. CDR3 sequence reads: CASSFALASEETQYF. Here the CDR3 DNA reads TGTGCCAGCAGCTTCGCGCTAGCGAGTGAAGAGACCCAGTACTTC.

V and J are TRBV30 and TRBJ2-1; 7 positions agree with TRBD2. With V trimmed by 2 bases and J by 8 bases, 15 bases remained unmatched. Germline CDR1 and CDR2: GTSNPN and SVGIG (reference sequence). The CDR3 covers 16 residues. CDR3 in amino acids: CAWSKVAASGTHEQFF. The DNA for the CDR3 is TGTGCCTGGAGTAAGGTGGCGGCTAGCGGTACACATGAGCAGTTCTTC.

This chain joins TRBV10-1 and TRBJ2-1; 10 bases agree with TRBD2. The CDR3 has 16 residues. J gave up 5 bases and V 3 bases, and 7 bases lay outside the gene matches. CDR1 is WNHNN and CDR2 is SYGVQD in the germline V gene (reference sequence). The CDR3: CASSEIGLAENNEQFF. In DNA, the CDR3 is TGCGCCAGCAGTGAAATCGGACTAGCGGAAAACAATGAGCAGTTCTTC.

The chain recombines TRBV6-5 with TRBJ2-1, with D hard to call. From germline, CDR1 is MNHEY and CDR2 SVGAGI. The CDR3 length is 15 residues. Trimming took off 0 bases at V and 7 bases at J, with 13 bases between the two ends. The CDR3: CASSYSMLGTNEQFF. In nucleotides, the CDR3 is TGTGCCAGCAGTTACTCGATGTTGGGCACAAATGAGCAGTTCTTC.

The CDR3: CASSGVGGRAYNEQFF. The DNA for the CDR3 is TGTGCCAGCAGTGGAGTAGGAGGGAGGGCCTACAATGAGCAGTTCTTC. V usage is TRBV6-1 and J usage is TRBJ2-1; 7 bases match TRBD2. Germline V gene data show CDR1 as MNHNS and CDR2 as SASEGT. The CDR3 sequence is 16 residues long. J was trimmed by 2 bases and V by 4 bases; bases with no gene match: 8.

V and J are TRBV21-1 and TRBJ2-1. TRBV21-1 is given as a pseudogene. There are 16 residues in the CDR3. The CDR3 nucleotides read TGTGCCAGCAGCAAAAGGGCCCACCTCCCAATCCATGAGCAGTTCTTC. Translating gives CASSKRAHLPIHEQFF.

The chain combines TRBV6-5 with TRBJ1-2; TRBD1 matches at 7 bases. CDR3 length: 13 amino acids. Trimming at V came to 5 bases and at J to 4 bases, leaving 4 bases not matched to a gene. Germline CDR1 reads MNHEY; CDR2 reads SVGAGI. The CDR3 bases are TGTGCCAGCAGTCCACAGGGGACCTATGGCTACACCTTC. The encoded protein is CASSPQGTYGYTF.

The chain is built from TRBV11-1 and TRBJ2-1; 7 bases fit TRBD2. The V gene end was trimmed by 5 bases and the J gene end by 3 bases; junction bases not matched to a gene: 10. Germline values: CDR1 SGHAT, CDR2 FQDESV (reference sequence). The CDR3 has 16 amino acids. The CDR3 loop is CASSPLGREIYNEQFF. The CDR3 nucleotides read TGTGCCAGCAGCCCCCTAGGGCGGGAGATCTACAATGAGCAGTTCTTC.

The gene calls are TRBV11-2 and TRBJ2-3, with a tentative D call TRBD1 (6 bases). CDR3 length: 15 residues. CDR1 is SGHAT and CDR2 is FQNNGV in the germline V gene. V was pared by 4 bases and J by 0 bases, with 11 bases between. CDR3 sequence reads: CASSSTGFSTDTQYF. Here the CDR3 DNA reads TGTGCCAGCAGCTCGACAGGTTTTAGCACAGATACGCAGTATTTT.

The chain couples TRBV5-6 to TRBJ2-1; TRBD2 matches 7 bases. This CDR3 is 16 amino acids long. Losses at the gene ends were 0 bases for V and 2 bases for J; bases not matched to a gene: 5. The germline CDR1 and CDR2 sequences are SGHDT and YYEEEE. The CDR3 reads CASSLDAGATYNEQFF. The DNA for the CDR3 is TGTGCCAGCAGCTTGGATGCGGGAGCCACCTACAATGAGCAGTTCTTC.

The gene calls are TRBV4-3 and TRBJ1-2, with a tentative D call TRBD1 (6 bases). This CDR3 region has 13 residues. The V end was cut by 1 base, the J end by 8 bases, with 11 bases between. Per germline, CDR1 LGHNA and CDR2 YSLEER. Here the CDR3 reads CASSQARGQGYTF. DNA for the CDR3: TGCGCCAGCAGCCAAGCCAGGGGACAAGGCTACACCTTC.

The V and J genes are TRBV18 and TRBJ2-7, with TRBD1 identical over 8 bases. The ends lost 5 bases at V and 7 bases at J; junction bases unmatched: 13. CDR3 size: 15 residues. CDR1 and CDR2 from the germline V gene are KGHSH and LQKENI. The CDR3 DNA reads TGTGCCAGCTCAGTCCGGGACAGGAGGGCGGGGGAGCAGTACTTC. It is translated as CASSVRDRRAGEQYF. Variable domain in full (rest from reference TRBV18 and TRBJ2-7): NAGVMQNPRHLVRRRGQEARLRCSPMKGHSHVYWYRQLPEEGLKFMVYLQKENIIDESGMPKERFSAEFPKEGPSILRIQQVVRGDSAAYFCASSVRDRRAGEQYFGPGTRLTVT.

This clone was seen a few times. The rearrangement links TRBV28 to TRBJ2-7; TRBD2 matches at 7 bases. The CDR3 contains 16 residues. V lost 3 bases, J lost 3 bases, and 11 bases stayed unmatched. Germline CDR1 is MDHEN and CDR2 is SYDVKM. The CDR3 sequence is CASSFTPWGGDYEQYF. The CDR3 region has the DNA TGTGCCAGCAGTTTCACCCCATGGGGGGGTGACTACGAGCAGTACTTC.